The next 25 T cell receptor beta chains were all read from a single sample in a study of Graves' ophthalmopathy and Graves' hyperthyroidism. RNA transcripts were the template, and TCR beta CDR3 regions were amplified from them. The library came from an HTBI-primed first-round RT-PCR and a second-round multiplex PCR. Each CDR3 protein gets one entry after TCRdb re-called the multiplex PCR reads with MiXCR. The table lists 600,000 to 950,000 distinct CDR3 sequences, about 44% of them singletons. The sequencing sample was made of peripheral blood. Receptors originate from an adult man with Graves' ophthalmopathy.

The rearrangement links TRBV20-1 to TRBJ2-7; D assignment may be TRBD1 or TRBD2 (5 bases each). Trimming left V 3 bases short and J 7 bases short, with 22 bases between. Germline V gene data show CDR1 as DFQATT and CDR2 as SNEGSKA (reference sequence). The CDR3 length is 15 residues. CDR3 in DNA: TGCAGTGCTAGGGGACCGGGGTTAGGAATATTTGAGCAGTACTTC. This gives the protein CSARGPGLGIFEQYF.

Regarding this clonotype: Germline and junction disagree at one end, which may indicate a read error. The CDR3 spells CASSYSQATASGNTIYF. The CDR3 DNA sequence: TGTGCCAGCAGTTACTCACAAGCGACAGCTTCTGGAAACACCATATATTTT. The chain is built from TRBV10-3 and TRBJ1-3, with a tentative D call TRBD1 (5 bases). Germline V gene data show CDR1 as ENHRY and CDR2 as SYGVKD. This CDR3 contains 17 residues.

CDR3 residues: CASSYLPGTGDAFF. The CDR3 bases are TGTGCCAGCAGTTACCTTCCCGGGACAGGGGATGCTTTCTTT. V is TRBV6-5 and J is TRBJ1-1, with TRBD1 matching 10 bases. Germline trimming cut 2 bases from V and 11 bases from J; bases unmatched to any gene: 8. The CDR3 extends over 14 amino acids. From germline, CDR1 is MNHEY and CDR2 SVGAGI.

This chain links TRBV6-6 with TRBJ2-5; 7 positions agree with TRBD1. The germline V gene encodes CDR1 MNHNY and CDR2 SVGAGI (reference sequence). V shed 2 bases and J 7 bases; nucleotides not matched to a gene: 4. This CDR3 spans 13 amino acids. The CDR3 DNA reads as TGTGCCAGCAGTTACGACAGGGCTGGGACCCAGTACTTC. Residues: CASSYDRAGTQYF.

The chain joins TRBV7-9 to TRBJ1-3; perhaps TRBD1 as D (5 bases). CDR3 size: 16 residues. Germline V gene lookup returns CDR1 SEHNR and CDR2 FQNEAQ (reference sequence). Trimming cost V 8 bases and J 3 bases, with 20 bases left between them. This CDR3 reads CASLTEGAGYGNTIYF. CDR3 nucleotide sequence: TGTGCCAGCTTGACCGAAGGGGCTGGATATGGAAACACCATATATTTT. Using reference TRBV7-9 and TRBJ1-3 for the parts outside the CDR3, the full variable domain is DTGVSQNPRHKITKRGQNVTFRCDPISEHNRLYWYRQTLGQGPEFLTYFQNEAQLEKSRLLSDRFSAERPKGSFSTLEIQRTEQGDSAMYLCASLTEGAGYGNTIYFGEGSWLTVV.

The gene calls are TRBV7-2 and TRBJ2-7; tentative D call: TRBD2 (7 bases). V dropped 8 bases and J dropped 5 bases, with 19 bases sitting between them. The CDR3 covers 14 residues. Germline-derived CDR1 and CDR2 are SGHTA and FQGNSA. DNA of the CDR3: TGTGCCAGCGGATTAGGGGGAGGGAGGAACGAGCAGTACTTC. Translated: CASGLGGGRNEQYF.

The chain is built from TRBV29-1 and TRBJ2-7; tentatively, D is TRBD1 (6 bases). This CDR3 comprises 13 residues. Germline-derived CDR1 and CDR2 are SQVTM and ANQGSEA. Trimming removed 4 bases at V and 3 bases at J, with 13 bases between. DNA of the CDR3: TGCAGCGTTGGGGGGACATACTTCTACGAGCAGTACTTC. Translated, it gives CSVGGTYFYEQYF.

This clonotype was recorded many times. This chain connects TRBV19 to TRBJ2-7, with D maybe TRBD2 (5 bases). Trimming stripped 0 bases from V and 0 bases from J, with 9 bases between. The germline V gene has CDR1 LNHDA and CDR2 SQIVND (reference sequence). The CDR3 sequence is 15 residues long. CDR3 in DNA: TGTGCCAGTAGTATAGATGGAGGCAGCTCCTACGAGCAGTACTTC. It encodes CASSIDGGSSYEQYF.

Only one count was recorded for this clonotype. The gene calls are TRBV25-1 and TRBJ2-2; TRBD2 matches 11 bases. After removal of 8 bases from V and 7 bases from J, the junction contained 6 bases not matched to a gene. The germline V gene encodes CDR1 MGHDK and CDR2 SYGVNS. The CDR3 runs 14 residues. The CDR3 sequence is CASGSSGRIGELFF. The CDR3 DNA reads TGTGCCAGCGGTTCTAGCGGGAGGATCGGGGAGCTGTTTTTT.

As for this clonotype: Without the conserved terminal phenylalanine or tryptophan, this CDR3 likely stems from a read error. The limits of the CDR3 on the DNA are not certain, so only TCRdb's listed CDR3 is given. This rearrangement joins TRBV7-2 to TRBJ1-1. CDR1 SGHTA and CDR2 FQGNSA come from the germline V gene. Both ends counted, the CDR3 spans 9 residues. The CDR3 loop is CASSLGSSG.

The chain uses TRBV7-9 and TRBJ2-7; D perhaps matches TRBD1 (6 bases). CDR1 is SEHNR and CDR2 is FQNEAQ in the germline V gene (reference sequence). This CDR3 region has 14 residues. Trimming left V 5 bases short and J 3 bases short, with 14 bases between. CDR3: CASSPQLTGYEQYF. DNA for the CDR3: TGTGCCAGCAGCCCTCAACTGACAGGCTACGAGCAGTACTTC. Together with reference TRBV7-9 and TRBJ2-7, the CDR3 gives the full variable domain: DTGVSQNPRHKITKRGQNVTFRCDPISEHNRLYWYRQTLGQGPEFLTYFQNEAQLEKSRLLSDRFSAERPKGSFSTLEIQRTEQGDSAMYLCASSPQLTGYEQYFGPGTRLTVT.

The chain employs TRBV11-2 and TRBJ1-2; TRBD1 agrees at 7 bases. After removal of 5 bases from V and 4 bases from J, the junction contained 10 bases not matched to a gene. Germline CDR1 SGHAT, CDR2 FQNNGV. The CDR3 length is 15 residues. CDR3 sequence: CASSGGQEAVYGYTF. The CDR3 DNA follows: TGTGCCAGCAGCGGTGGACAGGAGGCCGTCTATGGCTACACCTTC.

There are a few counts of this clonotype. V and J are TRBV9 and TRBJ2-6; maybe TRBD2 (5 bases). The CDR3 totals 19 residues. Trimming left V 0 bases short and J 0 bases short, with 16 bases between. In germline, CDR1 is SGDLS, CDR2 YYNGEE. The CDR3 region is CASSVGFGGIYSGANVLTF. The CDR3, as DNA: TGTGCCAGCAGCGTAGGGTTTGGAGGAATCTACTCTGGGGCCAACGTCCTGACTTTC.

The table lists this clonotype with many counts. The chain is built from TRBV2 and TRBJ2-5; 8 bases fit TRBD1. Looked up from germline, CDR1 is SNHLY and CDR2 is FYNNEI. Unmatched junction bases numbered 8, after V lost 4 bases and J lost 1 base. The CDR3 has 16 amino acids. This CDR3 is CASSVRTGTFQETQYF. The CDR3 DNA is TGTGCCAGCAGTGTCCGGACAGGGACGTTCCAAGAGACCCAGTACTTC.

This clonotype turned up a few times. The chain employs TRBV9 and TRBJ2-5; D possibly corresponds to TRBD2 (5 bases). The CDR3 contains 13 residues. From germline, CDR1 is SGDLS and CDR2 YYNGEE. V was pared by 4 bases and J by 3 bases, with 10 bases between. CDR3 sequence: CASSPRREETQYF. The DNA for the CDR3 is TGTGCCAGCAGCCCCCGGCGGGAAGAGACCCAGTACTTC. The whole variable domain, filled in from reference TRBV9 and TRBJ2-5, reads DSGVTQTPKHLITATGQRVTLRCSPRSGDLSVYWYQQSLDQGLQFLIQYYNGEERAKGNILERFSAQQFPDLHSELNLSSLELGDSALYFCASSPRREETQYFGPGTRLLVL.

This clonotype was observed many times. The chain recombines TRBV10-2 with TRBJ2-7; TRBD2 is a possible D gene (5 bases). The CDR3 loop spans 12 amino acids. With 6 bases removed from V and 2 bases from J, the gap between germline ends came to 8 bases. CDR1 and CDR2 from the germline V gene are WSHSY and SAAADI. The CDR3 nucleotides read TGCGCCAGCAGCTCGGAGGCCTACGAGCAGTACTTC. This sequence encodes CASSSEAYEQYF.

This chain links TRBV7-9 with TRBJ1-1; D possibly corresponds to TRBD1 (5 bases). The CDR3 contains 15 residues. The V and J ends lost 6 bases and 4 bases respectively, with 18 bases between them. From germline, CDR1 is SEHNR and CDR2 FQNEAQ (reference sequence). The CDR3 DNA sequence: TGTGCCAGCAGTTATCGGGACCCCGGGGGCACTGAAGCTTTCTTT. Its protein product is CASSYRDPGGTEAFF. Filled out from reference TRBV7-9 and TRBJ1-1, the complete variable domain reads DTGVSQNPRHKITKRGQNVTFRCDPISEHNRLYWYRQTLGQGPEFLTYFQNEAQLEKSRLLSDRFSAERPKGSFSTLEIQRTEQGDSAMYLCASSYRDPGGTEAFFGQGTRLTVV.

This clonotype appeared many times. The J gene is TRBJ2-7, the V gene TRBV25-1, with a tentative D call TRBD1 (6 bases). Germline CDR1 and CDR2: MGHDK and SYGVNS. With 6 bases removed from V and 5 bases from J, the gap between germline ends came to 11 bases. The CDR3 sequence is 12 residues long. The CDR3 loop is CASSRTAHEQYF. Written as DNA, the CDR3 is TGTGCCAGCAGCCGGACAGCCCACGAGCAGTACTTC.

The sample holds many counts of this clonotype. The rearrangement links TRBV7-2 to TRBJ1-6, with D perhaps TRBD1 (6 bases). CDR1 is SGHTA and CDR2 is FQGNSA in the germline V gene. The length of the CDR3 is 15 residues. V dropped 2 bases and J dropped 4 bases, with 9 bases sitting between them. The chain's CDR3 is CASSLQGMYNSPLHF. The CDR3 DNA reads as TGTGCCAGCAGCTTACAGGGGATGTATAATTCACCCCTCCACTTT. The full variable domain, in which reference TRBV7-2 and TRBJ1-6 provide the parts outside the CDR3, is GAGVSQSPSNKVTEKGKDVELRCDPISGHTALYWYRQSLGQGLEFLIYFQGNSAPDKSGLPSDRFSAERTGGSVSTLTIQRTQQEDSAVYLCASSLQGMYNSPLHFGNGTRLTVT.

This clonotype was picked up a small number of times. The CDR3 region is CASSEVQGDSSYEQYF. The CDR3 bases are TGTGCCAGCAGCGAGGTACAGGGGGATAGCTCCTACGAGCAGTACTTC. This chain joins TRBV7-2 and TRBJ2-7; TRBD1 aligns across 8 bases. The CDR3 sequence is 16 residues long. The germline CDR1 and CDR2 sequences are SGHTA and FQGNSA. Trimming removed 5 bases from V and 0 bases from J; junction bases left unmatched: 9.

The V gene is TRBV25-1, the J gene TRBJ1-6, with 9 positions matching TRBD1. Germline assignment: CDR1 MGHDK and CDR2 SYGVNS. The CDR3 is 14 amino acids. The CDR3 DNA reads TGTGCTACGCCGGTGGGACAGGGCTCGTCACCCCTCCACTTT. It is translated as CATPVGQGSSPLHF.

This chain connects TRBV25-1 to TRBJ1-6; TRBD1 is a possible D gene (6 bases). V was trimmed by 4 bases and J by 10 bases, leaving 14 bases between them. Germline-derived CDR1 and CDR2 are MGHDK and SYGVNS. The CDR3 is 14 residues long. CDR3 loop: CASSGARGQSPLHF. The CDR3 DNA sequence: TGTGCCAGCAGTGGTGCCCGGGGGCAGTCACCCCTCCACTTT.

The V call is TRBV2, the J call TRBJ2-5, with D uncertain. The V gene's germline CDR1 is SNHLY and CDR2 FYNNEI. V lost 6 bases and J 5 bases, leaving 16 bases between the germline ends. The CDR3 totals 14 residues. The CDR3 loop is CASSVDTVGETQYF. Here the CDR3 DNA reads TGTGCCAGCAGCGTAGATACAGTTGGGGAGACCCAGTACTTC.

This chain connects TRBV29-1 to TRBJ2-5, with 7 bases matching TRBD2. Germline lookup yields CDR1 SQVTM and CDR2 ANQGSEA. J was trimmed by 5 bases and V by 2 bases; bases with no gene match: 5. This CDR3 spans 13 amino acids. The CDR3 protein is CSVERGVYETQYF. DNA for the CDR3: TGCAGCGTTGAACGGGGGGTCTACGAGACCCAGTACTTC.

This clonotype occurred many times. The rearrangement uses TRBV10-3 and TRBJ2-7; D call uncertain. Germline loops: CDR1 ENHRY, CDR2 SYGVKD. V gave up 3 bases and J gave up 2 bases, with 11 bases separating them. This CDR3 region has 14 residues. The DNA for the CDR3 is TGTGCCATCAGTGAAACGGAAGCCACCTACGAGCAGTACTTC. As protein: CAISETEATYEQYF.